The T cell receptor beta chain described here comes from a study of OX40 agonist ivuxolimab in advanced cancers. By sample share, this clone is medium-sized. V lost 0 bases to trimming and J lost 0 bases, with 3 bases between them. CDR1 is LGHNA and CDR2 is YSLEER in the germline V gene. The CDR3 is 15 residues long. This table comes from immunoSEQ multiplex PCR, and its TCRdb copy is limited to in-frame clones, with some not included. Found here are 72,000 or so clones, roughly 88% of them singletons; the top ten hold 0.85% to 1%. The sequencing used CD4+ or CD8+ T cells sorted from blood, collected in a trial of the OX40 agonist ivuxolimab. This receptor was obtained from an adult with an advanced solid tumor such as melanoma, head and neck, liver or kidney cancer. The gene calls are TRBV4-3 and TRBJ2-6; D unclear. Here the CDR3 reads CASSQDSSGANVLTF. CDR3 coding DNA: TGCGCCAGCAGCCAAGACAGCTCTGGGGCCAACGTCCTGACTTTC.